This TCR beta chain was profiled in a study of cytomegalovirus exposure and HLA in healthy donors. At the level of the study: In a previous analysis, 117 million unique TCR beta sequences were found from 150 million to 200 million T cells.

General study findings and limits: It was shown in a later analysis that HLA-associated TCR beta chains were more clonally expanded than other, equally common chains. The study labeled 150 or so TCR beta chains cytomegalovirus-associated.

Healthy bone marrow donors supplied every sample. It was with 60 Vbeta and 13 Jbeta primers that the PCR ran. The method was immunoSEQ multiplex PCR; TCRdb's version includes in-frame clones alone and lacks a portion of them. This table has some 190,000 clones, 65% to 80% appearing once. This clone was detected a few times. The antigen is unknown. The receptor was derived from a woman aged 25 to 39 in good health and CMV-seropositive. Source material: PBMCs.

The CDR3 loop is CASSTSYEQYF. The CDR3 DNA follows: TGTGCCAGCAGTACGAGTTACGAGCAGTACTTC. This chain connects TRBV28 to TRBJ2-7; no reliable D call. V was trimmed by 5 bases and J by 4 bases, leaving 6 bases between them. Germline assignment: CDR1 MDHEN and CDR2 SYDVKM. The CDR3 sequence is 11 residues long.